This T cell receptor (beta chain) was found in a study of beta chain features in type 1 diabetes listed by TCRdb under 2018. For the wider study: Mean age, gender distribution, total cell number and subset yield were not different between patients and healthy donors. A total of over 90,000,000 sorted cells were examined across all samples, and a strong correlation was observed between cell number per subset and RNA yield. In the study, TCRB repertoires of sorted circulating CD4+ T cell subsets from recently diagnosed type 1 diabetes patients were compared with those of matched healthy donors. Regulatory and stem cell-like memory subsets were obtained from only 8 patients and about 8 healthy donors, while naive and central memory subsets were obtained from all 28 donors.

The entire amount of isolated RNA was reverse transcribed using the High Capacity cDNA Reverse Transcription Kit, so the sequenced TCRB transcripts were expressed ones. Deep immunoSEQ sequencing was applied to naive, central memory and regulatory T cell samples, giving an average of about 3.8 million total reads per sample. After sorted cells were lysed in RLT buffer, RNA was extracted with DNase-treated RNeasy Micro or Mini kits, with the choice depending on cell number. Each cell subset was processed separately to prevent cross-contamination, with patient and healthy donor samples processed together. Using the immunoSEQ multiplex PCR, TCRB sequences were amplified from cDNA into 87-bp fragments spanning the CDR3 region. Amplicons were sequenced on the Illumina HiSeq platform. As for how the authors treated the data: Synthetic template baselines were used to correct PCR bias computationally, reads within Hamming distance 2 were collapsed together, and singletons that could not be merged were discarded. Reads were aligned against IMGT so that V, D and J genes, CDR3 length and insertions or deletions at six rearrangement sites could be assigned. Clonotype counts were normalized to sorted cell number within each subset before computing true diversity and Gini coefficients with the tcR R package. The overlap coefficient, calculated on TCRB nucleotide sequences, was used to measure repertoire sharing. In TCRdb, the immuneACCESS table is reduced to in-frame sequences with V and J assigned. These tables do not hold every clone; where another copy was compared, an unresolved V gene accounts for under half, and the others remain unexplained. V and J calls and clone size are copied from that table; D and trimming were computed from the DNA. This sample has about 290,000 clones in its table, and under 8.5% of those were observed once. Roughly 1% of the sample goes to the ten largest clones.

Beyond this particular receptor, the publication reports: Only small numbers of individuals were included in the HLA sub-analyses, which left unresolved whether HLA type had any influence on TCRB rearrangement. Patients with type 1 diabetes made fewer insertions and deleted more nucleotides at VDJ recombination sites, implying thymic rearrangement abnormalities. The naive, central memory and regulatory TCRB repertoires appeared to resemble one another more closely among patients than among healthy donors. Because cDNA was sequenced instead of genomic DNA, activated cells with high expression could be over-represented, although the groups did not differ in activation or CD3 levels. Shorter templates might have been favored by PCR, but patient and control samples were amplified and corrected together, so both groups would have been affected equally by any skew. In all four CD4+ subsets, TCRB CDR3 length was moderately but significantly shorter in type 1 diabetes patients.

This clone has only a few counts. This receptor's antigen is unknown. It has no much larger one-base neighbor in the sample; base qualities were not kept. Each donor gave one peripheral blood draw, about 110 mL on average, collected into heparinised tubes. Naive, central memory, regulatory and stem cell-like memory CD4+ T cells were sorted on a BD FACSAria II using a panel including CD45RO, CCR7, CD25, CD127, CD95 and CD27. All sorted populations exceeded 98% purity. PBMCs were isolated immediately by Lymphoprep density gradient centrifugation and stained directly without culture. To minimize batch effects, samples were stained and sorted in pairs, one healthy donor with one patient per experiment. The sample was central memory CD4+ T cells from blood. The source is a woman aged 18 to 35 in good health.

The CDR3 region: CASSPGTGDSYGYTF. The bases are TGTGCCAGCAGCCCCGGGACGGGAGATAGCTATGGCTACACCTTC. In this chain, TRBV7-3 is recombined with TRBJ1-2; the best D guess is TRBD1, with 5 bases matching. The germline V gene sets CDR1 to SGHTA and CDR2 to FQGTGA. Trimming takes 5 bases from V and 4 bases from J, and the germline ends sit 17 bases apart. There are 15 amino acids in the CDR3, from cysteine to phenylalanine inclusive. The CDR3 DNA has 45 bases and is translated from base 1. The full variable domain, with segments outside the CDR3 supplied by the reference TRBV7-3 and TRBJ1-2 proteins, appears as GAGVSQTPSNKVTEKGKYVELRCDPISGHTALYWYRQSLGQGPEFLIYFQGTGAADDSGLPNDRFFAVRPEGSVSTLKIQRTERGDSAVYLCASSPGTGDSYGYTFGSGTRLTVV.